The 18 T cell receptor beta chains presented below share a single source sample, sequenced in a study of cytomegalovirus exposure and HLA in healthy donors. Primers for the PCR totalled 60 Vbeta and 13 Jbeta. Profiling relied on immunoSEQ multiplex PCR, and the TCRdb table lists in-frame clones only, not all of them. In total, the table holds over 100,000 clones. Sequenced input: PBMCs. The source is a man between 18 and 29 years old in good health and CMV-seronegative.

The CDR3 sequence: CASSRREDEAFF. For the CDR3, the DNA is TGTGCCAGTTCACGACGGGAAGATGAAGCTTTCTTT. This chain joins TRBV19 and TRBJ1-1, with D unclear. Germline loops: CDR1 LNHDA, CDR2 SQIVND (reference sequence). The CDR3 consists of 12 residues. The V end lost 8 bases, the J end lost 7 bases, and 14 bases lay between the germline ends.

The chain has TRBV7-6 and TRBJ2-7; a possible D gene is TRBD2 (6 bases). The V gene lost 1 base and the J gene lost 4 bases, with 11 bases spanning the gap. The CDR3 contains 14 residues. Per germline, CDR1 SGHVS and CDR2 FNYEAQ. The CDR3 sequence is CASSLDGSTYEQYF. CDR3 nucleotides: TGTGCCAGCAGCTTAGACGGGAGTACGTACGAGCAGTACTTC.

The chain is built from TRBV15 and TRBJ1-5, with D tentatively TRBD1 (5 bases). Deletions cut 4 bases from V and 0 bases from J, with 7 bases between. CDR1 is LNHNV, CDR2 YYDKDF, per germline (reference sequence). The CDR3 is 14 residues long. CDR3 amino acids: CATSKGDSNQPQHF. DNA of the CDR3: TGTGCCACCAGCAAAGGGGATAGCAATCAGCCCCAGCATTTT.

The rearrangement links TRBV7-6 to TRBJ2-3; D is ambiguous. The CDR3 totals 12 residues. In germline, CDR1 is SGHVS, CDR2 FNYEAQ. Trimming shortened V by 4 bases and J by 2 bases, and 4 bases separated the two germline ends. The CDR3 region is CASSSYTDTQYF. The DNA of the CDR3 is TGTGCCAGCAGCTCCTACACAGATACGCAGTATTTT.

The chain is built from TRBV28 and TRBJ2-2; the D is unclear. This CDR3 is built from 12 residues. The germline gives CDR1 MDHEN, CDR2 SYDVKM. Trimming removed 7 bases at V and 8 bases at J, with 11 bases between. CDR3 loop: CASTSYLGELFF. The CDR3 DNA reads TGTGCCAGCACCTCCTATTTGGGGGAGCTGTTTTTT.

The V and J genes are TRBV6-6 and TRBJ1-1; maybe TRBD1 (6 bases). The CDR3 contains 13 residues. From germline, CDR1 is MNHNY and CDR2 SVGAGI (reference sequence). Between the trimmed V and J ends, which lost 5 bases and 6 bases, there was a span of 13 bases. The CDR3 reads CASSTTGMSEAFF. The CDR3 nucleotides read TGTGCCAGCAGTACGACAGGTATGTCTGAAGCTTTCTTT.

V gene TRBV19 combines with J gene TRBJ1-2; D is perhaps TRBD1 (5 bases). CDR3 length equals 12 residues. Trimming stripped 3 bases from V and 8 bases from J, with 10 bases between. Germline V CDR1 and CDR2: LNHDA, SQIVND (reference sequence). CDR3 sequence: CASSIAGKGYTF. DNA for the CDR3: TGTGCCAGTAGTATCGCAGGGAAAGGCTACACCTTC.

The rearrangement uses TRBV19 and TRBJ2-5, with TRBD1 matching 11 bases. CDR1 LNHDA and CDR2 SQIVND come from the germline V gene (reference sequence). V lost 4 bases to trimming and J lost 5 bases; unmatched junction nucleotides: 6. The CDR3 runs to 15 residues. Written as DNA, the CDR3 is TGTGCCAGTAGTACCCGGACAGGGGGCGGGGAGACCCAGTACTTC. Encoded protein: CASSTRTGGGETQYF.

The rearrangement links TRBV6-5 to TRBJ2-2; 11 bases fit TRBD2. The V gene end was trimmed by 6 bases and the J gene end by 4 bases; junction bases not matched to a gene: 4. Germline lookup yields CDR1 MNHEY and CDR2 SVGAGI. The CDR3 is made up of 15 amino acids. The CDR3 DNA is TGTGCCAGCAGGGGCGGGACTAGCGGCACCGGGGAGCTGTTTTTT. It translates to CASRGGTSGTGELFF.

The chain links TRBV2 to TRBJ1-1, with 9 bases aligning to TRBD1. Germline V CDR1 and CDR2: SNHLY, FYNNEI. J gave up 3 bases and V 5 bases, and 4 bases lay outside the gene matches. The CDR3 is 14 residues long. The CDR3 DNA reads TGTGCCAGCAGTTGGGACAGGGAGGACACTGAAGCTTTCTTT. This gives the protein CASSWDREDTEAFF.

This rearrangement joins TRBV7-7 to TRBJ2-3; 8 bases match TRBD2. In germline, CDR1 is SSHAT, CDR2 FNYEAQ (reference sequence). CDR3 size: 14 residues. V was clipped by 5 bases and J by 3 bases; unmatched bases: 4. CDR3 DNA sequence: TGTGCCAGCAGCCCCCGGGGGGGAACAGATACGCAGTATTTT. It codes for CASSPRGGTDTQYF.

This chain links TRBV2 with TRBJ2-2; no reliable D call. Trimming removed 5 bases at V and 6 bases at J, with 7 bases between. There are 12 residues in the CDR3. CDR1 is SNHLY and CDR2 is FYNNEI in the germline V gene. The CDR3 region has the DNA TGTGCCAGCAGTTATGCGTCCGGGGAGCTGTTTTTT. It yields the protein CASSYASGELFF.

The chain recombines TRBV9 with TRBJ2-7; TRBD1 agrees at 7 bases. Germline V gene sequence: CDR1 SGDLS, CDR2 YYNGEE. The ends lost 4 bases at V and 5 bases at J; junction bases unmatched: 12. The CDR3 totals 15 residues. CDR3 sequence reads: CASSPKLGGSDEQYF. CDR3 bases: TGTGCCAGCAGCCCGAAGCTAGGGGGCAGCGACGAGCAGTACTTC.

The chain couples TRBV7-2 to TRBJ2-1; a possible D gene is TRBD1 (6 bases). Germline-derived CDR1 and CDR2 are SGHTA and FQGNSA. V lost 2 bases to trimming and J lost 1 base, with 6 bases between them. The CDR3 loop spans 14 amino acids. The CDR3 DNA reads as TGTGCCAGCAGCTTACAGGGGTCCTACAATGAGCAGTTCTTC. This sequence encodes CASSLQGSYNEQFF.

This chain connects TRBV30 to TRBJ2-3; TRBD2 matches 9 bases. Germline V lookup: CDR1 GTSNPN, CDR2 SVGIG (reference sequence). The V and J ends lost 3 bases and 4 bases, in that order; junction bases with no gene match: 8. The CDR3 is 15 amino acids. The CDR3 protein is CAWSKLGLAADTQYF. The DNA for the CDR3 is TGTGCCTGGAGCAAACTGGGACTAGCAGCAGATACGCAGTATTTT.

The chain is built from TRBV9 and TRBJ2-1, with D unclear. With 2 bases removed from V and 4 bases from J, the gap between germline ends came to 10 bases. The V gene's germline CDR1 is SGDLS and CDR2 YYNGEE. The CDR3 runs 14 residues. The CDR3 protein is CASSVTIQYNEQFF. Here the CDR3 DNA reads TGTGCCAGCAGCGTGACAATCCAATACAATGAGCAGTTCTTC.

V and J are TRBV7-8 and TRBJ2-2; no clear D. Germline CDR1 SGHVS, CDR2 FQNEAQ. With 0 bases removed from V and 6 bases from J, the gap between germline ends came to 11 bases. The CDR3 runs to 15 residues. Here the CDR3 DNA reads TGTGCCAGCAGCTTAGCGTTGGTGGTAGCCGGGGAGCTGTTTTTT. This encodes CASSLALVVAGELFF.

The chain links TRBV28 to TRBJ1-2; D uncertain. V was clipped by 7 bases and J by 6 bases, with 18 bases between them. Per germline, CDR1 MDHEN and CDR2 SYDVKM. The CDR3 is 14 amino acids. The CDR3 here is CASNPPPGQDGYTF. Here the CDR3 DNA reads TGTGCCAGCAACCCCCCGCCTGGGCAGGATGGCTACACCTTC.